Described below is a single TCR beta chain sequence and its context. Sequence at one end of the junction differs from germline and may be a read error. The V gene's germline CDR1 is SGHDT and CDR2 YYEEEE. The CDR3 has 15 residues. The data are from a study of blood T cell repertoires in COVID-19. The wider study: Whether acute or convalescent, the COVID-19 samples came from the United States, Italy and Spain.

Per the original data handling: Nucleated cell number was recorded as an estimate derived from reference gene primer amplification. Sequenced by immunoSEQ multiplex PCR; TCRdb stores in-frame clones only, minus some. V and J calls and clone size are given by that table; D and trimming were obtained from the DNA. Counted here are under 85,000 clones, about 85% occurring once; the ten biggest clones make up less than 6%. The sample taken for sequencing was peripheral blood. This TCR derives from a man between 60 and 75 years old with active or convalescent COVID-19. The genes are TRBV5-6 and TRBJ2-1; possible D gene TRBD2, 6 bases. CDR3 in DNA: TGTGCCAGCAGCGGACCGGGAGCCTGGTACAATGAGCAGCTCTTC. It specifies CASSGPGAWYNEQLF.